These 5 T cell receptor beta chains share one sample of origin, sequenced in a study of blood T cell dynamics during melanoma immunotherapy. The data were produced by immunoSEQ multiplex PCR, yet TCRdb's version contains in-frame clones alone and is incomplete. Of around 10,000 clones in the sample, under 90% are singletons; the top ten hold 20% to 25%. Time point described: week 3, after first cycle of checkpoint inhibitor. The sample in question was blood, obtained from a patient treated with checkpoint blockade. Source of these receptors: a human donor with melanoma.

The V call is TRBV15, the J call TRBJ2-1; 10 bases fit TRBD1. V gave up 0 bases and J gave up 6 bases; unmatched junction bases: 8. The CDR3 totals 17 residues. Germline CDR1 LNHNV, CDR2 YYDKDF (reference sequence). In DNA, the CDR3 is TGTGCCACCAGCAGAGATAAATGGGGACAGGGGCCCAATGAGCAGTTCTTC. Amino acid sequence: CATSRDKWGQGPNEQFF.

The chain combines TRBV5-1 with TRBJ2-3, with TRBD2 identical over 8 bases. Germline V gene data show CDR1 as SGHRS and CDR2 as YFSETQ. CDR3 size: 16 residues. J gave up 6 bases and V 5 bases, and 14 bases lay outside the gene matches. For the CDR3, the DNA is TGCGCCAGCAGAACCACCGGGACTAGTAGGTCGGATACGCAGTATTTT. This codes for CASRTTGTSRSDTQYF.

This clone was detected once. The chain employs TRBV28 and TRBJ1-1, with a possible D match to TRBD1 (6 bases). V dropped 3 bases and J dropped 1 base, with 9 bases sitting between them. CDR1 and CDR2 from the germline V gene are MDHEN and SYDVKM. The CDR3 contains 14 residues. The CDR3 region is CASSFGGANTEAFF. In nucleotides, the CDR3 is TGTGCCAGCAGTTTCGGGGGGGCGAACACTGAAGCTTTCTTT.

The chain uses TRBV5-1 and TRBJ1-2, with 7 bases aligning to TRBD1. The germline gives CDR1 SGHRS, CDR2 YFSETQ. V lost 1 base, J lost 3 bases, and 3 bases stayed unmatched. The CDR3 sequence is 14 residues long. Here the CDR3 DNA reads TGCGCCAGCAGCTTGACAGGGGACCACTATGGCTACACCTTC. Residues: CASSLTGDHYGYTF.

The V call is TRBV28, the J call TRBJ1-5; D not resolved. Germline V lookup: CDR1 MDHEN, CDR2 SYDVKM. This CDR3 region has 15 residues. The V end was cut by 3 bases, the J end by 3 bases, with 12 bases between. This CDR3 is CASSLGTRSNQPQHF. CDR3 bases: TGTGCCAGCAGTTTGGGAACACGCTCCAATCAGCCCCAGCATTTT.